This T cell receptor (beta chain) was captured by sequencing in a study of T-cell reconstitution after alpha-beta-depleted transplantation in children. Study conclusions and caveats: Several hundred rapidly expanded clones from non-depleted graft cells reportedly supplied alpha-beta T cells about two months post-transplant. The study traced high day-60 TCRbeta diversity in some patients to surviving recipient T cells and thymic progenitors. One year post-transplant, T-cell counts and diversity were largely derived from T cells produced anew.

In its sample, this clonotype was seen a few times. What it binds is not known. Library preparation (for TCRbeta) was performed with unique molecular identifiers. One entry per CDR3 protein results from TCRdb running MiXCR on the PCR reads. The sample lists approximately 400,000 distinct CDR3 sequences, 15% to 20% occurring once. Between the trimmed V and J ends, which lost 2 bases and 9 bases, there was a span of 20 bases. The length of the CDR3 is 15 residues. The rearrangement joins TRBV12-3 or TRBV12-4 to TRBJ2-7; perhaps TRBD1 as D (6 bases). Here the sequenced sample was PBMCs, mostly from graft donor cells, taken 360 days after TCRalphabeta/CD19-depleted stem cell transplant. The sequence derives from a boy in the first two years of life who had a stem cell transplant for Wiskott-Aldrich syndrome, so the T cells may come from the graft donor. The CDR3 bases are TGTGCCAGCAGTTTATATGCAGGGGCCGGACTGGGGCAGTACTTC. Amino acid sequence: CASSLYAGAGLGQYF.